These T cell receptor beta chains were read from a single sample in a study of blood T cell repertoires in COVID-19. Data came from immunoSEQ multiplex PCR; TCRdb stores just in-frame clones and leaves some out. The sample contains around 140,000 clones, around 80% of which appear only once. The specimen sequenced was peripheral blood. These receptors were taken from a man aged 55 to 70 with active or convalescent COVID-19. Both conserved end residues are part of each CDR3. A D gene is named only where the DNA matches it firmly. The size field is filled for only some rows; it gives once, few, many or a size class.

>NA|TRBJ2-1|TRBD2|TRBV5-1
TGCGCCAGCAGCCTAACTAGCGGGGGATACAATGAGCAGTTCTTC
CASSLTSGGYNEQFF
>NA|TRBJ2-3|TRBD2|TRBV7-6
TGTGCCAGCAGCCTAGCTAGCGGGGACACAGATACGCAGTATTTT
CASSLASGDTDTQYF
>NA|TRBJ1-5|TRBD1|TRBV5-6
TGTGCCAGCAGCCCGGACAGGATGGTCCACACGGCCCAGCATTTT
CASSPDRMVHTAQHF
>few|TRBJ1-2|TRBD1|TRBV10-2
TGCGCCAGCAGTGAAGGGACAGCCTATGGCTACACCTTC
CASSEGTAYGYTF
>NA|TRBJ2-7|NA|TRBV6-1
TGTGCCAGCAGTGAACGGGGATGGTACGAGCAGTACTTC
CASSERGWYEQYF
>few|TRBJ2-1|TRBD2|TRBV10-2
TGCGCCAGCAGTAGGACTAGCGAATACAATGAGCAGTTCTTC
CASSRTSEYNEQFF
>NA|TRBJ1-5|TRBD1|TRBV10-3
TGTGCCATCAGGACCGGACAGGGCAGGAATCAGCCCCAGCATTTT
CAIRTGQGRNQPQHF
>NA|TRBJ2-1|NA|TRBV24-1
TGTGCCACCAGTGGTGGGACAGTGAGGGGAGGTGAGCAGTTCTTC
CATSGGTVRGGEQFF
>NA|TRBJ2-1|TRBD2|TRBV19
TGTGCCAGTAGTTGGCCGGGGGGTCGCTACAATGAGCAGTTCTTC
CASSWPGGRYNEQFF
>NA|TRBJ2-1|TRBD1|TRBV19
TGTGCCAGTAGGGGCCGGGACAGGGGTAGGGCTGAGCAGTTCTTC
CASRGRDRGRAEQFF
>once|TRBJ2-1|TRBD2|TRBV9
TGTGCCAGCAGCACGAACGGGAGGAGTTCCTACAATGAGCAGTTCTTC
CASSTNGRSSYNEQFF
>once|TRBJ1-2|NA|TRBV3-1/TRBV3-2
TGTGCCAGCAGCCAAACAGCTAACTATGGCTACACCTTC
CASSQTANYGYTF
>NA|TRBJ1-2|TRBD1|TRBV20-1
TGCAGTGCTAGATTAGGGGGCTCATACGCCTTC
CSARLGGSYAF
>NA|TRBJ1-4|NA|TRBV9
TGTGCCAGCAGCGTTGGCAGGGAGGGTGAAAAACTGTTTTTT
CASSVGREGEKLFF
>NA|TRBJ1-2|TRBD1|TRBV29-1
TGCAGCTACATGGAAGGGGGCGATGGTGGCTACACCTTC
CSYMEGGDGGYTF
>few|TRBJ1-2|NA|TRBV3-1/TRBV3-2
TGTGCCAGCAGCCAAGGGCGGCTTAACTATGGCTACACCTTC
CASSQGRLNYGYTF
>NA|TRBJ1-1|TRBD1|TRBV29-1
TGCAGCGTTGAGGGACAGGGAAATACTGAAGCTTTCTTT
CSVEGQGNTEAFF
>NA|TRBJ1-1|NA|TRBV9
TGTGCCAGCAGCGTCCTCACTACGGGCACTGAAGCTTTCTTT
CASSVLTTGTEAFF
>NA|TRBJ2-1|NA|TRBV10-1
TGCGCCAGCAGTGACACTGGTGAGCAGTTCTTC
CASSDTGEQFF
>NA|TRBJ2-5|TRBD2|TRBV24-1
TGTGCCACCAGTCTAACTAGCGGGAGGCAAGAGACCCAGTACTTC
CATSLTSGRQETQYF
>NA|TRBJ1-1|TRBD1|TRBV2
TGTGCCAGCAGTGTTCCGACAGGGGGCGGGACGACTGAAGCTTTCTTT
CASSVPTGGGTTEAFF
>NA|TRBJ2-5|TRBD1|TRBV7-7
TGTGCCAGCAGCTTACTGGGACAGGGGCGAGAGACCCAGTACTTC
CASSLLGQGRETQYF
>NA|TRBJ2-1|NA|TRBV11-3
TGTGCCAGCAGCTTATTACCCAGGGTGACCTACAATGAGCAGTTCTTC
CASSLLPRVTYNEQFF
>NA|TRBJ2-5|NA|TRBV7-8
TGTGCCAGCAGCTTAGGCCAGACAGGTGGTAGGGAGACCCAGTACTTC
CASSLGQTGGRETQYF
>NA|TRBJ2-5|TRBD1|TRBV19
TGTGCCAGTAGTACCGGGGACAGGCGGGGAGAGACCCAGTACTTC
CASSTGDRRGETQYF
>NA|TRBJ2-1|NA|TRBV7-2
TGTGCCAGCAGCTTACAGATTGACGGGTATCCCCTCGGGGAGCAGTTCTTC
CASSLQIDGYPLGEQFF
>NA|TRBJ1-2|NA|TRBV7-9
TGTGCCAGCAGCTTAGACGGCCCGGGTTACGGCTACACCTTC
CASSLDGPGYGYTF
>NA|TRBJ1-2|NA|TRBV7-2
TGTGCCAGCAGCTTGACGGGGTTCAACTATGGCTACACCTTC
CASSLTGFNYGYTF
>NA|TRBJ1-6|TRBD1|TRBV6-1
TGTGCCAGCAGTGAGACAGGGGGCGCGTTCTTTTCGCCCCTCCACTTT
CASSETGGAFFSPLHF
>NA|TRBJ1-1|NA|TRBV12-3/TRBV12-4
TGTGCCAGCTGCGTAACAGCGGGGACTGAAGCTTTCTTT
CASCVTAGTEAFF
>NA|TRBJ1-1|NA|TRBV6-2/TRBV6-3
TGTGCCAGCAGTTATTACAGGGCCCTAGTGAGCACTGAAGCTTTCTTT
CASSYYRALVSTEAFF
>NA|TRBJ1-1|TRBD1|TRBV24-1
TGTGCCACCAGTGAGACTCCCGGGACAGGGGTAAACACTGAAGCTTTCTTT
CATSETPGTGVNTEAFF
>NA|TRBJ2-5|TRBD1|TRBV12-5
TGTGCCGCAAACACAGGGGTAGGAATCGAGACCCAGTACTTC
CAANTGVGIETQYF
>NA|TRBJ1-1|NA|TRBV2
TGTGCCAGCAGTCCTGGGGGGGGGAGAAACACTGAAGCTTTCTTT
CASSPGGGRNTEAFF
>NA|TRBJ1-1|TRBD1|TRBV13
TGTGCCAGCAGCTTAGGCCCCAGGGGGGACTTCACTGAAGCTTTCTTT
CASSLGPRGDFTEAFF
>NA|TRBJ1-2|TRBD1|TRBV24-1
TGTGCCACCAGTGAACCGACAGGGTCGGGTAACTATGGCTACACCTTC
CATSEPTGSGNYGYTF
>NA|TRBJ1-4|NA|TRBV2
TGTGCCAGCAGCCGAGGGGGGGGGCAGGCGGAAAAACTGTTTTTT
CASSRGGGQAEKLFF
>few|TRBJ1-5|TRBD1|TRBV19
TGTGCCAGTAAGTCGAGACAGGGAACAAGCCGACAGCCCCAGCATTTT
CASKSRQGTSRQPQHF
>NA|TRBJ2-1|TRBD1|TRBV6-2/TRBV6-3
TGTGCCAGCAGTTCAGGTCGAGGACAGGACTACAATGAGCAGTTCTTC
CASSSGRGQDYNEQFF
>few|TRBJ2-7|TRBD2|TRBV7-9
TGTGCCAGCAGCGTTAGTTTTTCGGGGGGGCAGATCTCCTACGAGCAGTACTTC
CASSVSFSGGQISYEQYF
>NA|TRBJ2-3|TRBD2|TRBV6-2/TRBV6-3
TGTGCCAGCAGCCCGCCCCCACTAGCGGGAGGACTCGATACGCAGTATTTT
CASSPPPLAGGLDTQYF
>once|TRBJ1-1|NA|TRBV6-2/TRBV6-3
TGTGCCAGCAGTTACGAGGGGAGGACTGAAGCTTTCTTT
CASSYEGRTEAFF
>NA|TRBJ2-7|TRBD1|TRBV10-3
TGTGCCATCAGTGAGTCGCAGGGGGCAATCTACGAGCAGTACTTC
CAISESQGAIYEQYF
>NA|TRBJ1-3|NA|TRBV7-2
TGTGCCAGCAGCTTATGGGGGCCGACTGGAAACACCATATATTTT
CASSLWGPTGNTIYF
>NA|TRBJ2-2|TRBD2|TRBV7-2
TGTGCCAGCAGGGCTAGCGGAAACACCGGGGAGCTGTTTTTT
CASRASGNTGELFF